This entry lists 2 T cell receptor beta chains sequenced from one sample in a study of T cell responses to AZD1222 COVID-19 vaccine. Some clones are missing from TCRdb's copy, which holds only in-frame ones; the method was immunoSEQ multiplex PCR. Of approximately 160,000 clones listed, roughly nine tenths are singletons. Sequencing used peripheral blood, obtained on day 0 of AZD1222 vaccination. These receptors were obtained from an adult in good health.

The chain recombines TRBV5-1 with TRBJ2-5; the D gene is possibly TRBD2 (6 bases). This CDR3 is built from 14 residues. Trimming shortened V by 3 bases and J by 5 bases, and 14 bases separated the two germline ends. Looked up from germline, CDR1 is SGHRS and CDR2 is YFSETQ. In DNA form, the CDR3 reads TGCGCCAGCAGCTCAGGGACTGTACGGGAGACCCAGTACTTC. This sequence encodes CASSSGTVRETQYF.

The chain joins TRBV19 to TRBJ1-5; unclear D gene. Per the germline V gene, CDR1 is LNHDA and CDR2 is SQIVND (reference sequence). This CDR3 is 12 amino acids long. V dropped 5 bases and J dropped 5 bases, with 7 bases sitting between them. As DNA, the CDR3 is TGTGCCAGTAGTCCACTGGATCAGCCCCAGCATTTT. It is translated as CASSPLDQPQHF.